This T cell receptor (beta chain) was retrieved from a study of blood T cell repertoires in COVID-19. Study summary: Collection of acute and convalescent COVID-19 samples took place in the United States, Italy and Spain. T cells, B-cell-depleted T cells, or PBMCs supplied cDNA or gDNA.

Source study methods: For nucleated cells, counts were estimated from reference gene primer amplification. Produced via immunoSEQ multiplex PCR; TCRdb's table is partial and in-frame only. The V and J calls and clone size are taken from that table; D and trimming were inferred from the DNA. The sample carries 200,000 to 300,000 clones, 80% to 85% recorded once. After removal of 3 bases from V and 0 bases from J, the junction contained 15 bases not matched to a gene. Looked up from germline, CDR1 is SGHNT and CDR2 is YYREEE (reference sequence). This CDR3 has 20 amino acids. The chain employs TRBV5-4 and TRBJ2-6; 7 positions match TRBD2. Sequencing used peripheral blood. This TCR was sampled from a man between 60 and 75 years old with acute or convalescent COVID-19. The CDR3 nucleotides are TGTGCCAGCAGCTCGGGACCTCCTTTGGCGGGAGCCTCTGGGGCCAACGTCCTGACTTTC. It yields the protein CASSSGPPLAGASGANVLTF. The full variable domain, rest sourced from reference TRBV5-4 and TRBJ2-6, is ETGVTQSPTHLIKTRGQQVTLRCSSQSGHNTVSWYQQALGQGPQFIFQYYREEENGRGNFPPRFSGLQFPNYSSELNVNALELDDSALYLCASSSGPPLAGASGANVLTFGAGSRLTVL.